This section outlines one T cell receptor (beta chain) sequence together with its context. The antigen is unknown. This entry comes from a study of T cell responses to AZD1222 COVID-19 vaccine. Study-level findings and limits: Reports indicate that nearly half of spike-specific TCRs are directed at unmutated variant regions.

Only in-frame clones appear in the TCRdb table, and some are missing; sequencing was by immunoSEQ multiplex PCR. The table records 89,000 or so clones, around 93% of them present only once. V lost 0 bases and J 8 bases, leaving 6 bases between the germline ends. The CDR3 sequence is 12 residues long. Germline values: CDR1 SGDLS, CDR2 YYNGEE. The sample here was peripheral blood, taken 28 days after the second AZD1222 dose. The sequence came from an adult who received the AZD1222 COVID-19 vaccine. This chain connects TRBV9 to TRBJ2-1; no definite D call. This CDR3 is CASSVGTDEQFF. CDR3 DNA sequence: TGTGCCAGCAGCGTAGGAACCGATGAGCAGTTCTTC. The full variable domain, in which reference TRBV9 and TRBJ2-1 provide the parts outside the CDR3, is DSGVTQTPKHLITATGQRVTLRCSPRSGDLSVYWYQQSLDQGLQFLIQYYNGEERAKGNILERFSAQQFPDLHSELNLSSLELGDSALYFCASSVGTDEQFFGPGTRLTVL.